Listed here are 27 T cell receptor beta chains from one sample, sequenced in a study of T cells after yellow fever vaccination. One entry per CDR3 protein, called by TCRdb with MiXCR from the 5' RACE reads. The table shows over 65,000 distinct CDR3 sequences, with 10% to 15% occurring only once. The material sequenced was CD8+ T cells not binding an NS4B(214-222) dextramer, sorted from PBMCs, taken about 21 days after the first yellow fever vaccination. The receptors here all came from a man younger than 35 who received the YFV17D yellow fever vaccine.

This chain connects TRBV7-6 to TRBJ2-1, with TRBD1 matching over 10 bases. The CDR3 loop spans 16 amino acids. Germline assignment: CDR1 SGHVS and CDR2 FNYEAQ. Trimming cost V 1 base and J 3 bases; bases outside gene matches: 3. CDR3 residues: CASSLVGDRGYNEQFF. The CDR3 coding sequence is TGTGCCAGCAGCTTAGTAGGGGACAGGGGCTACAATGAGCAGTTCTTC.

The J gene is TRBJ2-3, the V gene TRBV12-3 or TRBV12-4, with TRBD1 matching 9 bases. CDR3 size: 16 residues. V was pared by 6 bases and J by 4 bases, with 11 bases of the junction left unmatched. The CDR3 bases are TGTGCCAGCAGGACGACAGGGGGAAATAGGGCAGATACGCAGTATTTT. Its protein product is CASRTTGGNRADTQYF.

This clonotype was seen more than once but under ten times. The V gene is TRBV7-9, the J gene TRBJ1-1; D unresolved. The germline V gene has CDR1 SEHNR and CDR2 FQNEAQ (reference sequence). The CDR3 is 11 amino acids. Between the trimmed V and J ends, which lost 6 bases and 7 bases, there was a span of 9 bases. CDR3: CASRGLGEAFF. CDR3 DNA: TGTGCCAGCAGAGGTTTGGGTGAAGCTTTCTTT. Based on the CDR3 plus reference TRBV7-9 and TRBJ1-1, the full variable domain is DTGVSQNPRHKITKRGQNVTFRCDPISEHNRLYWYRQTLGQGPEFLTYFQNEAQLEKSRLLSDRFSAERPKGSFSTLEIQRTEQGDSAMYLCASRGLGEAFFGQGTRLTVV.

The rearrangement uses TRBV11-2 and TRBJ2-2, with no clear D. The germline V gene encodes CDR1 SGHAT and CDR2 FQNNGV. The CDR3 sequence is 15 residues long. The V end lost 2 bases, the J end lost 7 bases, and 14 bases lay between the germline ends. CDR3 sequence: CASSLYRSVVGELFF. As DNA, the CDR3 is TGTGCCAGCAGCTTATATCGGAGTGTGGTCGGGGAGCTGTTTTTT.

This clonotype turned up a few times. This CDR3 reads CASRGENYGYTF. In DNA, the CDR3 is TGTGCCAGCAGAGGAGAGAACTATGGCTACACCTTC. The chain combines TRBV6-6 with TRBJ1-2; D is unresolved. The germline gives CDR1 MNHNY, CDR2 SVGAGI (reference sequence). The CDR3 is made up of 12 amino acids. V was clipped by 6 bases and J by 2 bases, with 7 bases between them.

This clonotype was seen a few times. The chain recombines TRBV7-2 with TRBJ2-1; D not resolved. From germline, CDR1 is SGHTA and CDR2 FQGNSA. With 4 bases removed from V and 7 bases from J, the gap between germline ends came to 8 bases. This CDR3 is 12 amino acids long. The CDR3, as DNA: TGTGCCAGCAGCTCCGCCCCGAATGAGCAGTTCTTC. Translating gives CASSSAPNEQFF.

The chain links TRBV12-3 or TRBV12-4 to TRBJ1-2; the D is unclear. The V gene lost 6 bases and the J gene lost 5 bases, with 10 bases spanning the gap. The CDR3 covers 12 residues. CDR3 amino acids: CASSGSVYGYTF. The CDR3, as DNA: TGTGCCAGCAGCGGTTCGGTTTATGGCTACACCTTC.

This chain links TRBV4-3 with TRBJ1-1; no clear D gene. The CDR3 covers 14 residues. Germline CDR1 LGHNA, CDR2 YSLEER. The V end was cut by 0 bases, the J end by 1 base, with 6 bases between. Here the CDR3 DNA reads TGCGCCAGCAGCCAAGACTGGAGGAACACTGAAGCTTTCTTT. Translation gives CASSQDWRNTEAFF.

V is TRBV5-1 and J is TRBJ2-1; D remains ambiguous. CDR1 and CDR2 (germline): SGHRS, YFSETQ. This CDR3 spans 15 amino acids. Deletions cut 1 base from V and 0 bases from J, with 8 bases between. CDR3 residues: CASSLQQSSYNEQFF. In DNA, the CDR3 is TGCGCCAGCAGCTTGCAGCAGAGCTCCTACAATGAGCAGTTCTTC.

This clonotype appeared a few times. V is TRBV12-3 or TRBV12-4 and J is TRBJ2-4; D remains unclear. Trimming stripped 3 bases from V and 9 bases from J, with 9 bases between. CDR3 size: 12 residues. The CDR3 loop is CASSLGILIQYF. The CDR3 DNA is TGTGCCAGCAGTTTGGGGATCCTCATTCAGTACTTC.

The chain employs TRBV4-3 and TRBJ1-1; the D is unclear. This CDR3 spans 14 amino acids. The germline CDR1 and CDR2 sequences are LGHNA and YSLEER. The V gene lost 1 base and the J gene lost 11 bases, with 17 bases spanning the gap. CDR3 DNA sequence: TGCGCCAGCAGCCAAGTGATAGAGACCCCTGGGGCTTTCTTT. Encoded protein: CASSQVIETPGAFF.

The gene calls are TRBV3-1 and TRBJ2-5, with a weak D call TRBD1 (6 bases). The V end lost 4 bases, the J end lost 2 bases, and 11 bases lay between the germline ends. Germline loops: CDR1 LGHDT, CDR2 YNNKEL (reference sequence). This CDR3 has 14 amino acids. CDR3 nucleotides: TGTGCCAGCAGCCCGGGACAAATGCAAGAGACCCAGTACTTC. Translated: CASSPGQMQETQYF.

The chain's CDR3 is CASSLTPSSYNEQFF. The DNA of the CDR3 is TGTGCCAGCAGCTTAACTCCTAGCTCCTACAATGAGCAGTTCTTC. The V and J genes are TRBV7-3 and TRBJ2-1; D call uncertain. This CDR3 is built from 15 residues. V gave up 0 bases and J gave up 0 bases, with 6 bases separating them. CDR1 SGHTA and CDR2 FQGTGA come from the germline V gene.

V is TRBV7-6 and J is TRBJ1-5, with D possibly being TRBD1 (6 bases). The CDR3 runs to 15 residues. CDR1 and CDR2 (germline): SGHVS, FNYEAQ. V shed 1 base and J shed 2 bases, with 9 bases lying between them. The CDR3 sequence: CASSLEEGGNQPQHF. The CDR3 nucleotides are TGTGCCAGCAGCTTAGAGGAGGGGGGCAATCAGCCCCAGCATTTT.

The chain has TRBV4-3 and TRBJ1-5, with no clear D. V lost 5 bases and J 0 bases, leaving 8 bases between the germline ends. This CDR3 spans 14 amino acids. Per the germline V gene, CDR1 is LGHNA and CDR2 is YSLEER. CDR3 DNA: TGCGCCAGCAGCTCGTACACTAGCAATCAGCCCCAGCATTTT. Protein sequence: CASSSYTSNQPQHF.

In this sample, this clonotype turned up a few times. The J gene is TRBJ2-6, the V gene TRBV6-1; 8 nucleotides line up with TRBD1. J lost 2 bases, V lost 7 bases, and 4 bases had no gene match. In germline, CDR1 is MNHNS, CDR2 SASEGT. The CDR3 is made up of 15 amino acids. The DNA of the CDR3 is TGTGCCAGCAATCAGGGGGCGCCTGGGGCCAACGTCCTGACTTTC. It specifies CASNQGAPGANVLTF.

The chain uses TRBV27 and TRBJ2-7; 7 bases map to TRBD2. The CDR3 consists of 14 residues. The germline V gene encodes CDR1 MNHEY and CDR2 SMNVEV (reference sequence). Unmatched junction bases numbered 10, after V lost 5 bases and J lost 6 bases. The CDR3 bases are TGTGCCAGCAGTACAGGTTCGGGAGGTCGCGAGCAGTACTTC. Translated: CASSTGSGGREQYF.

This clonotype was picked up a small number of times. The V call is TRBV7-9, the J call TRBJ1-2, with 12 nucleotides matching TRBD1. Germline V lookup: CDR1 SEHNR, CDR2 FQNEAQ (reference sequence). V lost 4 bases and J lost 4; bases outside the gene matches: 7. This CDR3 region has 16 residues. The CDR3 nucleotides read TGTGCCAGCAGCTCGGGACAGGGGGCCTTTCTCTATGGCTACACCTTC. Its translation: CASSSGQGAFLYGYTF.

This rearrangement joins TRBV7-3 to TRBJ1-1, with a tentative D call TRBD1 (6 bases). Trimming removed 3 bases at V and 5 bases at J, with 10 bases between. CDR1 and CDR2 (germline): SGHTA, FQGTGA. The CDR3 has 13 residues. For the CDR3, the DNA is TGTGCCAGCAGCTTCCAGGGGTCGACTGAAGCTTTCTTT. Translation gives CASSFQGSTEAFF.

The chain has TRBV4-1 and TRBJ1-1; D gene unclear. Germline CDR1 is MGHRA and CDR2 is YSYEKL. CDR3 size: 15 residues. V shed 3 bases and J shed 0 bases, with 11 bases lying between them. The CDR3 is CASSHLLGMNTEAFF. CDR3 DNA sequence: TGCGCCAGCAGCCACCTATTAGGGATGAACACTGAAGCTTTCTTT.

This clonotype turned up a few times. The chain uses TRBV4-2 and TRBJ2-1; a weak D match, TRBD2 (5 bases). CDR1 LGHNA and CDR2 YNFKEQ come from the germline V gene. The CDR3 is 15 residues long. Trimming pared 0 bases from V and 4 bases from J, leaving 10 bases between. CDR3 residues: CASSQEFSGYNEQFF. The CDR3 DNA is TGTGCCAGCAGCCAAGAATTCAGCGGATACAATGAGCAGTTCTTC.

The table lists this clonotype with a few counts. The rearrangement uses TRBV6-5 and TRBJ1-1, with D possibly TRBD1 on 5 matching bases. The length of the CDR3 is 12 residues. The V end lost 6 bases, the J end lost 1 base, and 6 bases lay between the germline ends. CDR1 is MNHEY, CDR2 SVGAGI, per germline. The CDR3 here is CASSQGNTEAFF. CDR3 sequence (DNA): TGTGCCAGCAGCCAGGGGAACACTGAAGCTTTCTTT.

The chain uses TRBV7-2 and TRBJ2-3, with 10 positions matching TRBD2. J lost 4 bases, V lost 2 bases, and 6 bases had no gene match. The CDR3 totals 16 residues. The germline CDR1 and CDR2 sequences are SGHTA and FQGNSA. In DNA form, the CDR3 reads TGTGCCAGCAGCTTACGGCTAGCGGGGGTCGCAGATACGCAGTATTTT. Its protein product is CASSLRLAGVADTQYF.

The gene calls are TRBV4-1 and TRBJ2-5; D assignment may be TRBD1 or TRBD2 (5 bases each). The CDR3 consists of 15 residues. CDR1 is MGHRA, CDR2 YSYEKL, per germline. V dropped 0 bases and J dropped 5 bases, with 13 bases sitting between them. The CDR3 protein is CASSQDPGPGETQYF. The CDR3 nucleotides are TGCGCCAGCAGCCAAGACCCGGGACCGGGGGAGACCCAGTACTTC.

This clonotype occurred a few times. The J gene is TRBJ2-7, the V gene TRBV7-9; D perhaps matches TRBD1 (5 bases). Germline loops: CDR1 SEHNR, CDR2 FQNEAQ (reference sequence). Trimming stripped 3 bases from V and 3 bases from J, with 9 bases between. CDR3 length: 13 amino acids. The CDR3 sequence is CASSFDSIYEQYF. The CDR3 nucleotides are TGTGCCAGCAGCTTTGACAGCATCTACGAGCAGTACTTC. The full variable domain, with the rest looked up from reference TRBV7-9 and TRBJ2-7, is DTGVSQNPRHKITKRGQNVTFRCDPISEHNRLYWYRQTLGQGPEFLTYFQNEAQLEKSRLLSDRFSAERPKGSFSTLEIQRTEQGDSAMYLCASSFDSIYEQYFGPGTRLTVT.

The chain joins TRBV7-6 to TRBJ2-6; D is undetermined. This CDR3 has 14 residues. Germline loops: CDR1 SGHVS, CDR2 FNYEAQ. Trimming took off 8 bases at V and 0 bases at J, with 8 bases between the two ends. The CDR3 spells CASGPSSGANVLTF. The CDR3 DNA follows: TGTGCCAGCGGGCCCAGCTCTGGGGCCAACGTCCTGACTTTC.

CDR3 DNA: TGTGCCAGTAGTATATCCGCTAACTATGGCTACACCTTC. Translating it yields CASSISANYGYTF. The chain employs TRBV19 and TRBJ1-2; D not resolved. V was cut by 2 bases and J by 0 bases, with 4 bases left in between. CDR3 size: 13 residues. CDR1 and CDR2 from the germline V gene are LNHDA and SQIVND (reference sequence).